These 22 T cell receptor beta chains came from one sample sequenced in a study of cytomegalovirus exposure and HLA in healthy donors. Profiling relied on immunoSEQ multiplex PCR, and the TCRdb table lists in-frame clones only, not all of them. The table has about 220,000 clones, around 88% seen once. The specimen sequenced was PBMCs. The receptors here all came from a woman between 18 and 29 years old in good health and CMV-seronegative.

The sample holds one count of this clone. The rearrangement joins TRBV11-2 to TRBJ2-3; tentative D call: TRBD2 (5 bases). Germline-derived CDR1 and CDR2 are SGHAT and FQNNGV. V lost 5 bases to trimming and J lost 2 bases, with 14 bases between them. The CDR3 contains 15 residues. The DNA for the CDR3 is TGTGCCAGCAGCCCCCGACTATGGCCCACAGATACGCAGTATTTT. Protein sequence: CASSPRLWPTDTQYF.

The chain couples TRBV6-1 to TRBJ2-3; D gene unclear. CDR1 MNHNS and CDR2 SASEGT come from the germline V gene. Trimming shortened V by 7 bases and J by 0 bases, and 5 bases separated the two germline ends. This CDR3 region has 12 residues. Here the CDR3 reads CASTQSTDTQYF. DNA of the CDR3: TGTGCCAGCACTCAGAGCACAGATACGCAGTATTTT.

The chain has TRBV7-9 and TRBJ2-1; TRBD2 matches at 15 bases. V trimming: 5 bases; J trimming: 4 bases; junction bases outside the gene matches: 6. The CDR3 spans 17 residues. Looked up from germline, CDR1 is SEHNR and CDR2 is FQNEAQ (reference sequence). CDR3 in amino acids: CASSHGTSGRKYNEQFF. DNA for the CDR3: TGTGCCAGCAGCCACGGGACTAGCGGGAGGAAATACAATGAGCAGTTCTTC. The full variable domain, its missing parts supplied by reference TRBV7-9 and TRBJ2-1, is DTGVSQNPRHKITKRGQNVTFRCDPISEHNRLYWYRQTLGQGPEFLTYFQNEAQLEKSRLLSDRFSAERPKGSFSTLEIQRTEQGDSAMYLCASSHGTSGRKYNEQFFGPGTRLTVL.

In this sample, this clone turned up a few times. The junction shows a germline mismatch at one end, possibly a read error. The CDR3 loop is CASSLEEGFTYTQYF. The CDR3 DNA follows: TGCGCCAGCAGTCTAGAGGAAGGCTTCACATATACGCAGTATTTT. V gene TRBV4-1 combines with J gene TRBJ2-3; no clear D. This CDR3 has 15 residues. From germline, CDR1 is MGHRA and CDR2 YSYEKL.

The chain's CDR3 is CASSLPGREQYF. CDR3 sequence (DNA): TGTGCCAGCAGTTTACCAGGGCGAGAGCAGTACTTC. The chain joins TRBV28 to TRBJ2-7; the D gene is possibly TRBD1 (5 bases). CDR1 MDHEN and CDR2 SYDVKM come from the germline V gene. Deletions cut 2 bases from V and 7 bases from J, with 9 bases between. CDR3 length equals 12 residues.

CDR3 protein: CASGLRRGGDTEAFF. CDR3 coding DNA: TGTGCCAGCGGTCTTCGCCGGGGGGGAGACACTGAAGCTTTCTTT. The J gene is TRBJ1-1, the V gene TRBV6-1; D may be TRBD1 (5 bases). The ends were cut back, 8 bases at V and 3 bases at J, with 19 bases in the middle. CDR1 is MNHNS, CDR2 SASEGT, per germline. CDR3 length equals 15 residues.

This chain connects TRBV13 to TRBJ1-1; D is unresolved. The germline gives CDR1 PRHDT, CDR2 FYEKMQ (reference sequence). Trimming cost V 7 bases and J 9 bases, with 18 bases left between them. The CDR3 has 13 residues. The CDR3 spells CASTSTSPQKAFF. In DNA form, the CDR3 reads TGTGCCAGCACCTCAACAAGTCCCCAAAAAGCTTTCTTT.

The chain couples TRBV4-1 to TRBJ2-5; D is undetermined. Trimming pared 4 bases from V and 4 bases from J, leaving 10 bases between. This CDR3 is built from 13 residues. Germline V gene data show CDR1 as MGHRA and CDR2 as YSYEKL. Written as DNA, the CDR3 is TGCGCCAGCAGCCCGATAGTTGGAGAGACCCAGTACTTC. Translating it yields CASSPIVGETQYF.

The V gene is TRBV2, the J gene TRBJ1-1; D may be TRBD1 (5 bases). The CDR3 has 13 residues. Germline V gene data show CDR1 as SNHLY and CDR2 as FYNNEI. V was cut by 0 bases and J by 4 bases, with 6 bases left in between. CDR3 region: CASSEAGGTEAFF. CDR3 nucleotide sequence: TGTGCCAGCAGTGAAGCGGGGGGCACTGAAGCTTTCTTT.

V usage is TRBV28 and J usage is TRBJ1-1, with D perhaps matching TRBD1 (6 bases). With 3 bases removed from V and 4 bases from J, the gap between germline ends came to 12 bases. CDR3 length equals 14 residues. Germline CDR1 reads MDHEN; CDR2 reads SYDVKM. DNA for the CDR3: TGTGCCAGCAGTTTTGGGGGCTTATCCACTGAAGCTTTCTTT. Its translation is CASSFGGLSTEAFF. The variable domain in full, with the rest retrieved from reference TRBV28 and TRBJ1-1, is DVKVTQSSRYLVKRTGEKVFLECVQDMDHENMFWYRQDPGLGLRLIYFSYDVKMKEKGDIPEGYSVSREKKERFSLILESASTNQTSMYLCASSFGGLSTEAFFGQGTRLTVV.

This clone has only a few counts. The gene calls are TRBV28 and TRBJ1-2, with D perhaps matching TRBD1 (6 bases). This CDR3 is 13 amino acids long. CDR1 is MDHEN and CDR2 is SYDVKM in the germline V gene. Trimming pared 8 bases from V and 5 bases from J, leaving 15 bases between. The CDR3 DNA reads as TGTGCCAGCCGGACAGCACCTACGTATGGCTACACCTTC. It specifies CASRTAPTYGYTF.

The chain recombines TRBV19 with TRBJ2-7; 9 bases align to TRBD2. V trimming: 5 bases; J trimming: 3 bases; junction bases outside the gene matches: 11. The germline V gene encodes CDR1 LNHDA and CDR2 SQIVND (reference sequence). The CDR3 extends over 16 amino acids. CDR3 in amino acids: CASSLQLAGDFYEQYF. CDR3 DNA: TGTGCCAGTAGTCTGCAATTAGCGGGAGATTTCTACGAGCAGTACTTC. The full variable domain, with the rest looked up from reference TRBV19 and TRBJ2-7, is DGGITQSPKYLFRKEGQNVTLSCEQNLNHDAMYWYRQDPGQGLRLIYYSQIVNDFQKGDIAEGYSVSREKKESFPLTVTSAQKNPTAFYLCASSLQLAGDFYEQYFGPGTRLTVT.

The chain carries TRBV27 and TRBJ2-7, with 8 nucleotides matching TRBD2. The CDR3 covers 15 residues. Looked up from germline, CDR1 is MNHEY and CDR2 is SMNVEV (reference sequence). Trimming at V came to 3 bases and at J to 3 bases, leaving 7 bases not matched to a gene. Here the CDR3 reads CASSFSGSPSYEQYF. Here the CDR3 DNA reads TGTGCCAGCAGTTTCAGCGGGAGCCCGAGCTACGAGCAGTACTTC.

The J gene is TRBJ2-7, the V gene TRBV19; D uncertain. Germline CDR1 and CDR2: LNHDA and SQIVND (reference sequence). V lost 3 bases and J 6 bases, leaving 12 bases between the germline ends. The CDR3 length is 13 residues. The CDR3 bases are TGTGCCAGTAGTATTGCACAGAGCCCCGAGCAGTACTTC. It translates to CASSIAQSPEQYF.

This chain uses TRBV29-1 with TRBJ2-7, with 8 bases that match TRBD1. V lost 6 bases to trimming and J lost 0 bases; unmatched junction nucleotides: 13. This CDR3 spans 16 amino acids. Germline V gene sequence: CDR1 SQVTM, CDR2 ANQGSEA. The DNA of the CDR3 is TGCAGCGTCTCCGGACAGGGCTCGACCTTCTCCTACGAGCAGTACTTC. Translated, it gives CSVSGQGSTFSYEQYF.

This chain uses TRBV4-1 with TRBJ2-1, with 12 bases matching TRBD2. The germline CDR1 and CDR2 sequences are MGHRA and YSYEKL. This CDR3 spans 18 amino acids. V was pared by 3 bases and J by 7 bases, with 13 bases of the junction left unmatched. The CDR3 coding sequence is TGCGCCAGCAGCCATTTACCTCCGGGACTAGCGGGCGGGAATGAGCAGTTCTTC. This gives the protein CASSHLPPGLAGGNEQFF.

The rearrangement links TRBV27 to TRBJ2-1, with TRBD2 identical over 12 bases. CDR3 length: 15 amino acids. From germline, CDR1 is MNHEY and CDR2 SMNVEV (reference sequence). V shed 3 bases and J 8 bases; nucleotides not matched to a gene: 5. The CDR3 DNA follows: TGTGCCAGCAGTTTCCGACTAGCGGGAGCCGATGAGCAGTTCTTC. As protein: CASSFRLAGADEQFF.

In DNA, the CDR3 is TGTGCCAGTAGTATAGATGTCAACAGGGGCTCCTACGAGCAGTACTTC. This codes for CASSIDVNRGSYEQYF. The gene calls are TRBV19 and TRBJ2-7, with 7 bases fitting TRBD1. After removal of 0 bases from V and 0 bases from J, the junction contained 5 bases not matched to a gene. Germline CDR1 and CDR2: LNHDA and SQIVND (reference sequence). CDR3 length: 16 amino acids.

The CDR3 DNA is TGTGCCAGAAGCTTAGCGGCAGGCCAAGAGACCCAGTACTTC. Translation: CARSLAAGQETQYF. The chain links TRBV7-5 to TRBJ2-5; the DNA was not used to check the table's D call, TRBD1. TRBV7-5 is marked as a pseudogene. CDR3 size: 14 residues.

DNA for the CDR3: TGTGCCAGCAGTGGGTGGGGGCACATGAACACTGAAGCTTTCTTT. Protein: CASSGWGHMNTEAFF. This sequence joins TRBV28 and TRBJ1-1; tentative D call: TRBD1 (6 bases). CDR1 MDHEN and CDR2 SYDVKM come from the germline V gene. The CDR3 runs 15 residues. V lost 5 bases and J 0 bases, leaving 13 bases between the germline ends.

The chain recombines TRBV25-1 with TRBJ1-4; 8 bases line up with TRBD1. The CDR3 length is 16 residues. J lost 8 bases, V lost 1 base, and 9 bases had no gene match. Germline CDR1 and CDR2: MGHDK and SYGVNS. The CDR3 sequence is CASSEFKGQVKEKLFF. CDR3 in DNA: TGTGCCAGCAGTGAATTTAAGGGACAGGTTAAAGAAAAACTGTTTTTT.

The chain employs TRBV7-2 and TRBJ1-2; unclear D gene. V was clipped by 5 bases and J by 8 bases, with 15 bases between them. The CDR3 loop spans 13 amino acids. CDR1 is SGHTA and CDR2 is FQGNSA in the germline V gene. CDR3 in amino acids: CASSLEAGSGYTF. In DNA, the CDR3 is TGTGCCAGCAGCCTAGAGGCAGGCTCCGGCTACACCTTC.